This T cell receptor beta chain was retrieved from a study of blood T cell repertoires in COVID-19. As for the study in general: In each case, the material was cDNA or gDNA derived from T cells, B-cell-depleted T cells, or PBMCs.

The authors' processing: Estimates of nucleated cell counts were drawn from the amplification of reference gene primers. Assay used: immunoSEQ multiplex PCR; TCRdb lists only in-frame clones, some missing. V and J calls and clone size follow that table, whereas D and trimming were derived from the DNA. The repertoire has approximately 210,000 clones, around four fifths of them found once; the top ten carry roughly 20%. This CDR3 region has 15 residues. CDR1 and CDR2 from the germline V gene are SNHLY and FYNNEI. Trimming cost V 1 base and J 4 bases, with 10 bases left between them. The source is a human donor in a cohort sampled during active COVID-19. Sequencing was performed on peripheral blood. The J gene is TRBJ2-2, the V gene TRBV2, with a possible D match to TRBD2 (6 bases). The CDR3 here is CASSEGVGGTGELFF. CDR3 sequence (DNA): TGTGCCAGCAGTGAAGGCGTGGGGGGCACCGGGGAGCTGTTTTTT.